Each of the 10 T cell receptor beta chains below was sequenced from the same sample in a study of post-analysis software for immune sequencing data (dated by TCRdb to between 2014 and 2017). The antigens for these receptors are not known. Study-wide conclusions, independent of this receptor: Patients showed significantly higher frequencies than controls for a handful of TRBV segments, among them TRBV5-6, TRBV5-1 and TRBV20-1.

Library preparation employed PCR. The sequencer listed for this sample is Illumina HiSeq 2500. Unique molecular identifiers were incorporated into TCR beta cDNA libraries to reduce PCR and sequencing biases. TCRdb applied fastp at Q25 and MiXCR to the public reads, then kept only in-frame beta chains. Rows with a matching CDR3 protein are joined into one entry that keeps the most common DNA and genes. The sample records roughly 570,000 distinct CDR3 sequences, 30% to 40% of which are singletons. The ten largest make up approximately 6% of the sample. Sequencing was done on a sample of blood. All receptors come from a girl aged 2 to 17 with multiple sclerosis.

The gene calls are TRBV6-1 and TRBJ2-7; no definite D call. The CDR3 has 12 amino acids. The V end was cut by 7 bases, the J end by 3 bases, with 10 bases between. Germline V gives CDR1 MNHNS, CDR2 SASEGT. In nucleotides, the CDR3 is TGTGCCAGCAATTTGGGTGTCTACGAGCAGTACTTC. Translated: CASNLGVYEQYF.

The chain links TRBV29-1 to TRBJ2-5; weak D call: TRBD2 (6 bases). The CDR3 runs to 14 residues. Per the germline V gene, CDR1 is SQVTM and CDR2 is ANQGSEA. V was clipped by 6 bases and J by 5 bases, with 19 bases between them. CDR3 loop: CSVPEAGWEETQYF. CDR3 DNA: TGCAGCGTACCTGAAGCGGGTTGGGAGGAGACCCAGTACTTC.

This clonotype showed up just a few times. In nucleotides, the CDR3 is TGCAGCGTTGAAAGACAGGGAAGCTACACCTTC. As protein: CSVERQGSYTF. The J gene is TRBJ1-2, the V gene TRBV29-1; 7 bases agree with TRBD1. CDR3 length equals 11 residues. Unmatched junction bases numbered 3, after V lost 2 bases and J lost 9 bases. Per germline, CDR1 SQVTM and CDR2 ANQGSEA.

The chain joins TRBV20-1 to TRBJ2-5; unclear D gene. V shed 3 bases and J shed 4 bases, with 12 bases lying between them. Germline V gene sequence: CDR1 DFQATT, CDR2 SNEGSKA (reference sequence). The CDR3 runs 13 residues. The DNA for the CDR3 is TGCAGTGCTAGTCTAGTGGAAGGAGAGACCCAGTACTTC. Translation gives CSASLVEGETQYF.

This clonotype was seen a few times. The chain links TRBV27 to TRBJ1-6; 7 bases match TRBD1. Looked up from germline, CDR1 is MNHEY and CDR2 is SMNVEV (reference sequence). Trimming took 7 bases from V and 3 from J; bases not matched to a gene: 12. The CDR3 totals 17 residues. The CDR3 protein is CASIRVGDRNYNSPLHF. As DNA, the CDR3 is TGTGCCAGCATTCGCGTGGGGGACAGAAACTATAATTCACCCCTCCACTTT.

This clonotype was picked up a small number of times. The chain has TRBV5-1 and TRBJ1-5, with 7 positions matching TRBD1. The CDR3 loop spans 15 amino acids. Germline trimming cut 0 bases from V and 3 bases from J; bases unmatched to any gene: 3. The germline V gene encodes CDR1 SGHRS and CDR2 YFSETQ. CDR3 residues: CASSLEGQNNQPQHF. The CDR3 region has the DNA TGCGCCAGCAGCTTGGAGGGACAGAACAATCAGCCCCAGCATTTT.

The rearrangement joins TRBV24-1 to TRBJ2-2, with D possibly being TRBD2 (6 bases). Germline CDR1 KGHDR, CDR2 SFDVKD. The germline V and J ends were trimmed by 4 bases and 5 bases, with 13 bases remaining between them. This CDR3 is built from 15 residues. The CDR3 coding sequence is TGTGCCACCAGTGAGCCTAGCGCGGCGACCGGGGAGCTGTTTTTT. This translates into CATSEPSAATGELFF.

This chain connects TRBV20-1 to TRBJ1-1, with TRBD1 matching 8 bases. CDR1 and CDR2 from the germline V gene are DFQATT and SNEGSKA (reference sequence). The CDR3 is 14 amino acids. V lost 3 bases to trimming and J lost 2 bases; unmatched junction nucleotides: 5. In nucleotides, the CDR3 is TGCAGTGCTAGGGAACAGGGGGGAAACACTGAAGCTTTCTTT. This gives the protein CSAREQGGNTEAFF.

This clonotype showed up just a few times. The CDR3 protein is CASSVGGGLAGGKTDTQYF. Written as DNA, the CDR3 is TGTGCCAGCAGCGTAGGAGGAGGACTAGCGGGGGGGAAGACAGATACGCAGTATTTT. The gene calls are TRBV9 and TRBJ2-3; 15 bases are shared with TRBD2. Per the germline V gene, CDR1 is SGDLS and CDR2 is YYNGEE. The CDR3 length is 19 residues. The V and J ends lost 0 bases and 3 bases, in that order; junction bases with no gene match: 8.

The chain couples TRBV20-1 to TRBJ1-2; 7 bases agree with TRBD1. CDR1 and CDR2 (germline): DFQATT, SNEGSKA (reference sequence). The CDR3 spans 13 residues. Trimming cost V 0 bases and J 4 bases; bases outside gene matches: 2. The CDR3 nucleotides are TGCAGTGCTAGAGAGGGACAGCCCTATGGCTACACCTTC. This codes for CSAREGQPYGYTF.